This TCR beta chain was documented in a study of CD8+ T cells in alopecia areata. The CDR3 loop spans 13 amino acids. The germline CDR1 and CDR2 sequences are SGHRS and YFSETQ. Trimming removed 1 base from V and 1 base from J, with 5 bases in between. Isolated RNA was reverse transcribed into cDNA used as the sequencing template. TCRdb's copy holds only in-frame clones and misses some; the assay was immunoSEQ multiplex PCR. This sample has some 130,000 clones, with 58% found just once. The clonotype comes from a human donor with alopecia areata. This sequence joins TRBV5-1 and TRBJ2-5; D unresolved. Sequencing was performed on CD4+ T cells sorted from blood, taken at week 0. The CDR3 nucleotides are TGCGCCAGCAGCTTGCTGTCCCAAGAGACCCAGTACTTC. Translation: CASSLLSQETQYF.